What follows are 27 T cell receptor beta chains derived from one specimen sequenced in a study of blood T cell repertoires in COVID-19. TCRdb's copy holds only in-frame clones and misses some; the assay was immunoSEQ multiplex PCR. The sample carries around 250,000 clones, about 80% recorded once. Material for sequencing was peripheral blood. The receptor source for this set is an elderly woman with acute or convalescent COVID-19.

V is TRBV24-1 and J is TRBJ2-3; 7 nucleotides line up with TRBD1. CDR3 size: 19 residues. Per germline, CDR1 KGHDR and CDR2 SFDVKD. J was trimmed by 1 base and V by 1 base; bases with no gene match: 13. Here the CDR3 DNA reads TGTGCCACCAGTGATTTAGTCGCCAAGGACAGGATACGCACAGATACGCAGTATTTT. Translation: CATSDLVAKDRIRTDTQYF.

This clone appeared once. V usage is TRBV3-1 (or the pseudogene TRBV3-2) and J usage is TRBJ2-1; 7 nucleotides agree with TRBD1. J lost 1 base, V lost 5 bases, and 5 bases had no gene match. CDR1 and CDR2 (germline): LGHDT, YNNKEL (reference sequence). The CDR3 is made up of 15 amino acids. The CDR3 protein is CASSKQGVSYNEQFF. In nucleotides, the CDR3 is TGTGCCAGCAGCAAGCAGGGGGTTTCCTACAATGAGCAGTTCTTC.

CDR3 in amino acids: CASRESRGSTEAFF. CDR3 nucleotide sequence: TGTGCCAGTAGAGAGTCCAGGGGATCCACTGAAGCTTTCTTT. This rearrangement joins TRBV19 to TRBJ1-1, with D maybe TRBD1 (6 bases). Trimming took off 6 bases at V and 4 bases at J, with 15 bases between the two ends. The CDR3 runs 14 residues. From germline, CDR1 is LNHDA and CDR2 SQIVND (reference sequence).

The gene calls are TRBV15 and TRBJ1-2; unclear D gene. V was shortened by 6 bases and J by 8 bases, with 10 bases between the two germline ends. The CDR3 consists of 11 residues. The germline V gene encodes CDR1 LNHNV and CDR2 YYDKDF (reference sequence). The CDR3: CATSGGLGYTF. CDR3 nucleotide sequence: TGTGCCACCAGTGGAGGGTTGGGCTACACCTTC.

The CDR3 region is CAWKKDRTNTGELFF. The CDR3 DNA follows: TGTGCCTGGAAAAAGGACAGGACGAACACCGGGGAGCTGTTTTTT. The rearrangement joins TRBV30 to TRBJ2-2, with 7 positions matching TRBD1. The CDR3 has 15 amino acids. Germline V gene data show CDR1 as GTSNPN and CDR2 as SVGIG (reference sequence). V trimming: 4 bases; J trimming: 0 bases; junction bases outside the gene matches: 5.

This clone was seen ten or more times. The chain recombines TRBV14 with TRBJ2-3, with D unresolved. Germline lookup yields CDR1 SGHDN and CDR2 FVKESK. The CDR3 is 16 amino acids. Trimming left V 0 bases short and J 1 base short, with 11 bases between. The CDR3 nucleotides are TGTGCCAGCAGCCAAGATCGCGGTTCCCGCACAGATACGCAGTATTTT. Amino acid sequence: CASSQDRGSRTDTQYF.

J is TRBJ2-1 and V is TRBV12-3 or TRBV12-4; perhaps TRBD2 as D (6 bases). CDR3 size: 13 residues. Trimming left V 5 bases short and J 8 bases short, with 13 bases between. CDR3 residues: CASSGDSLYEQFF. CDR3 DNA: TGTGCCAGCAGTGGGGACTCCCTCTATGAGCAGTTCTTC.

This chain joins TRBV6-2 or TRBV6-3 and TRBJ2-5; tentative D call: TRBD1 (7 bases). Germline V gene sequence: CDR1 MNHEY, CDR2 SVGEGT. Trimming left V 2 bases short and J 2 bases short, with 9 bases between. CDR3 length: 14 amino acids. DNA of the CDR3: TGTGCCAGCAGTTACGCGGGACAGCAAGAGACCCAGTACTTC. Residues: CASSYAGQQETQYF.

V gene TRBV5-6 combines with J gene TRBJ2-1; 7 nucleotides align to TRBD2. The V segment lost 2 bases and the J segment 3 bases; nucleotides outside the gene matches: 11. Germline assignment: CDR1 SGHDT and CDR2 YYEEEE. This CDR3 is built from 17 residues. The CDR3 DNA is TGTGCCAGCAGCTTAACAATTGGGGGAGGGGACTACAATGAGCAGTTCTTC. Amino acids: CASSLTIGGGDYNEQFF.

The V call is TRBV20-1, the J call TRBJ1-4; 7 nucleotides align to TRBD1. V lost 3 bases to trimming and J lost 10 bases; unmatched junction nucleotides: 8. Germline V gene lookup returns CDR1 DFQATT and CDR2 SNEGSKA (reference sequence). CDR3 length: 13 amino acids. The DNA for the CDR3 is TGCAGTGCTAGTTGGCAGGGGGACGGAAAACTGTTTTTT. As protein: CSASWQGDGKLFF.

V gene TRBV19 combines with J gene TRBJ1-2, with D maybe TRBD1 (6 bases). The CDR3 loop spans 14 amino acids. V was shortened by 6 bases and J by 4 bases, with 15 bases between the two germline ends. Germline assignment: CDR1 LNHDA and CDR2 SQIVND (reference sequence). The CDR3 DNA reads as TGTGCCAGTAGCAGAGGACAGCGACCCTATGGCTACACCTTC. Residues: CASSRGQRPYGYTF.

The V call is TRBV24-1, the J call TRBJ1-2; possibly TRBD1 for D (6 bases). V shed 2 bases and J shed 1 base, with 13 bases lying between them. Germline V gives CDR1 KGHDR, CDR2 SFDVKD. This CDR3 comprises 16 residues. CDR3 sequence: CATSDSGAGFNYGYTF. As DNA, the CDR3 is TGTGCCACCAGTGATTCAGGGGCAGGGTTTAACTATGGCTACACCTTC.

This rearrangement joins TRBV6-5 to TRBJ1-3; D perhaps matches TRBD1 (6 bases). V was cut by 5 bases and J by 4 bases, with 9 bases left in between. This CDR3 spans 13 amino acids. The germline CDR1 and CDR2 sequences are MNHEY and SVGAGI. The CDR3 sequence: CASSPGGGNTIYF. CDR3 coding DNA: TGTGCCAGCAGTCCGGGGGGCGGAAACACCATATATTTT.

The chain recombines TRBV5-1 with TRBJ2-5; 10 bases line up with TRBD2. CDR1 SGHRS and CDR2 YFSETQ come from the germline V gene. The length of the CDR3 is 17 residues. The junction had 14 bases not matched to a gene; V was cut back by 4 bases and J by 5 bases. The CDR3 reads CASSPGRSSGGLETQYF. The CDR3 DNA sequence: TGCGCCAGCAGCCCGGGTCGCAGTAGCGGGGGGTTGGAGACCCAGTACTTC. Complete variable domain (other parts from reference TRBV5-1 and TRBJ2-5): KAGVTQTPRYLIKTRGQQVTLSCSPISGHRSVSWYQQTPGQGLQFLFEYFSETQRNKGNFPGRFSGRQFSNSRSEMNVSTLELGDSALYLCASSPGRSSGGLETQYFGPGTRLLVL.

J is TRBJ1-4 and V is TRBV4-1, with 12 bases fitting TRBD1. Germline trimming cut 5 bases from V and 8 bases from J; bases unmatched to any gene: 6. Germline V gives CDR1 MGHRA, CDR2 YSYEKL. The CDR3 totals 15 residues. CDR3 DNA: TGCGCCAGCAGCAGGGCCGGGACAGGGGGCGAAAAACTGTTTTTT. This translates into CASSRAGTGGEKLFF.

The V call is TRBV3-1 (or the pseudogene TRBV3-2), the J call TRBJ2-1, with 9 bases identical to TRBD2. J lost 6 bases, V lost 0 bases, and 12 bases had no gene match. Germline V gene sequence: CDR1 LGHDT, CDR2 YNNKEL (reference sequence). The CDR3 loop spans 18 amino acids. In DNA, the CDR3 is TGTGCCAGCAGCCAAGATGCAGTAGGGCGGGAGGGCCGCAATGAGCAGTTCTTC. Translated, it gives CASSQDAVGREGRNEQFF.

V and J are TRBV6-2 or TRBV6-3 and TRBJ2-3; D remains ambiguous. The CDR3 has 15 residues. Germline-derived CDR1 and CDR2 are MNHEY and SVGEGT. Trimming left V 2 bases short and J 2 bases short, with 11 bases between. The CDR3 sequence is CASSYSNTNTDTQYF. CDR3 sequence (DNA): TGTGCCAGCAGTTACAGCAATACTAACACAGATACGCAGTATTTT.

V usage is TRBV11-2 and J usage is TRBJ2-3; 7 nucleotides match TRBD1. The trim removed 5 bases at V and 0 bases at J, leaving 5 bases unmatched. CDR1 is SGHAT and CDR2 is FQNNGV in the germline V gene. The CDR3 spans 15 residues. The CDR3: CASSPGQPSTDTQYF. Here the CDR3 DNA reads TGTGCCAGCAGCCCGGGACAGCCTAGCACAGATACGCAGTATTTT.

The J gene is TRBJ1-2, the V gene TRBV19; D ambiguous. V was clipped by 8 bases and J by 5 bases, with 9 bases between them. This CDR3 contains 11 residues. Looked up from germline, CDR1 is LNHDA and CDR2 is SQIVND (reference sequence). The CDR3 DNA follows: TGTGCCAGTTGGCAGGCGTATGGCTACACCTTC. It is translated as CASWQAYGYTF.

This clone was seen only a few times. The rearrangement uses TRBV4-2 and TRBJ2-7, with 11 bases aligning to TRBD1. V lost 1 base, J lost 4 bases, and 3 bases stayed unmatched. Germline CDR1 LGHNA, CDR2 YNFKEQ. CDR3 length: 15 residues. In DNA form, the CDR3 reads TGTGCCAGCAGCCAAGGAGGGACAGGGGGATACGAGCAGTACTTC. Protein: CASSQGGTGGYEQYF.

In its sample, this clone was seen a few times. The chain combines TRBV4-3 with TRBJ2-1; maybe TRBD2 (5 bases). Trimming removed 0 bases at V and 6 bases at J, with 12 bases between. The germline CDR1 and CDR2 sequences are LGHNA and YSLEER. This CDR3 has 15 amino acids. The CDR3 sequence: CASSQDGTGINEQFF. CDR3 coding DNA: TGCGCCAGCAGCCAAGACGGTACGGGGATCAATGAGCAGTTCTTC.

The rearrangement joins TRBV28 to TRBJ2-1, with TRBD2 identical over 13 bases. Germline trimming cut 3 bases from V and 8 bases from J; bases unmatched to any gene: 7. The length of the CDR3 is 16 residues. Germline CDR1 and CDR2: MDHEN and SYDVKM. CDR3 residues: CASSFRGLAGRDEQFF. CDR3 DNA sequence: TGTGCCAGCAGTTTTAGGGGACTAGCGGGAAGGGATGAGCAGTTCTTC.

The chain links TRBV7-9 to TRBJ1-2, with 9 bases fitting TRBD1. CDR1 is SEHNR, CDR2 FQNEAQ, per germline (reference sequence). Germline trimming cut 5 bases from V and 2 bases from J; bases unmatched to any gene: 6. CDR3 length: 15 residues. The CDR3 region is CASSLQGAENYGYTF. Here the CDR3 DNA reads TGTGCCAGCAGCCTACAGGGGGCAGAAAACTATGGCTACACCTTC.

The chain links TRBV14 to TRBJ1-1, with D possibly TRBD1 on 6 matching bases. The CDR3 length is 13 residues. CDR1 is SGHDN, CDR2 FVKESK, per germline. V was pared by 5 bases and J by 0 bases, with 7 bases between. The CDR3 sequence is CASSGQLNTEAFF. CDR3 in DNA: TGTGCCAGCAGCGGACAGCTGAACACTGAAGCTTTCTTT.

This sequence joins TRBV5-1 and TRBJ2-3; TRBD2 aligns across 14 bases. J was trimmed by 2 bases and V by 4 bases; bases with no gene match: 12. The CDR3 is made up of 19 amino acids. In germline, CDR1 is SGHRS, CDR2 YFSETQ. As DNA, the CDR3 is TGCGCCAGCAGCGCAGGGACTAGCGGGAGTTATTGGGACACAGATACGCAGTATTTT. It encodes CASSAGTSGSYWDTDTQYF.

This rearrangement joins TRBV15 to TRBJ2-6, with 12 bases lining up with TRBD2. The CDR3 consists of 18 residues. CDR1 LNHNV and CDR2 YYDKDF come from the germline V gene (reference sequence). After removal of 0 bases from V and 1 base from J, the junction contained 1 base not matched to a gene. CDR3 nucleotide sequence: TGTGCCACCAGCAGAGATCTAGCGGGAGGGTCTGGGGCCAACGTCCTGACTTTC. It specifies CATSRDLAGGSGANVLTF.

The chain employs TRBV7-9 and TRBJ2-7; TRBD1 matches 7 bases. Germline-derived CDR1 and CDR2 are SEHNR and FQNEAQ (reference sequence). The CDR3 covers 13 residues. With V trimmed by 5 bases and J by 12 bases, 13 bases remained unmatched. The CDR3 spells CASSASTRDRGYF. The CDR3 coding sequence is TGTGCCAGCAGCGCCTCGACCCGGGACAGAGGGTACTTC.